This entry is about one T cell receptor (beta chain). The sample originates from a study of blood T cell repertoires in COVID-19. Study overall: Sites across the United States, Italy and Spain contributed samples from acute and convalescent COVID-19. From T cells, B-cell-depleted T cells, or PBMCs came the material, which was cDNA or gDNA.

Germline assignment: CDR1 SGHRS and CDR2 YFSETQ. V gave up 0 bases and J gave up 6 bases; unmatched junction bases: 6. The CDR3 runs 15 residues. In the original processing: The authors estimated nucleated cell counts from reference gene primer amplification. Assay used: immunoSEQ multiplex PCR; TCRdb lists only in-frame clones, some missing. The DNA was the basis for D and trimming; V, J and clone size are from that table. The sample carries 250,000 or so clones, around 79% recorded once. The origin of this receptor is an elderly woman with acute or convalescent COVID-19. The chain combines TRBV5-1 with TRBJ1-5; 7 bases agree with TRBD1. Sequenced: peripheral blood. The CDR3 reads CASSLDRGRVQPQHF. CDR3 DNA: TGCGCCAGCAGCTTGGACAGGGGTAGAGTTCAGCCCCAGCATTTT.